This T cell receptor (beta chain) was retrieved from a study of CD8+CD57+ T cells in acquired aplastic anemia (dated by TCRdb to 2016 to 2019). With regard to the full study: On average, sorted CD4+ and CD8+ cells yielded around 3.4 ug of extracted DNA, with a range of about 0.19 to 30 ug. A CD8+CD57+ expansion meant a frequency higher than the mean frequency seen in healthy subjects. Study-wide findings and limitations: Between patients and healthy controls, no significant difference in CD8+ Simpson's diversity was found (P=0.060). Roughly 30 CD8+ CDR3 sequences were found to be shared between patients and controls, but these sequences appeared to be highly expressed in patients and within the immunodominant clones of the patients.

Its CDR3 holds 19 amino acids, cysteine through phenylalanine. The DNA shown is the 57-base CDR3, in frame from base 1. Relative to germline, V is 0 bases shorter and J is 4 bases shorter, with 24 bases between their ends. Taken from the germline V gene (reference sequence), the CDR1 and CDR2 loops are LNHNV and YYDKDF. This clonotype was found a few times. Its antigen is unknown. No qualities accompany the bases; no much larger clone lies one base away. Patients chosen for sequencing had shown expansion of CD8+CD57+ cells by flow cytometry. All patients had severe acquired aplastic anemia diagnosed by International Study of Aplastic Anemia and Agranulocytosis and Camitta criteria. No patient had received any therapy when blood was sampled. TCR repertoires of sorted CD4+ and CD8+ blood T cells from severe aplastic anemia patients and healthy subjects were deep-sequenced in the study. Patients were enrolled under clinicaltrials.gov protocols 00001620, 01623167, 00001397, 00071045, 00081523 and 00961064 in the USA. Ficoll-Paque density gradient centrifugation was used to isolate peripheral blood mononuclear cells. Before DNA was extracted, CD4+ and CD8+ T cells were sorted using either FACS or magnetic beads.

Profiling of TCR beta VDJ combinations and CDR3 sequences used genomic DNA as the template. TCR repertoire sequencing was run on an Illumina HiSeq 2000. The paper's processing steps were these. Repertoires were assessed using TRBV/TRBJ rearrangement plots, CDR3 size and DJ length profiles, and Simpson's diversity index. The most abundant DNA sequence in the deep sequencing data was taken as the immunodominant clone. CDR3 amino acid sequences were screened for sharing across subjects and were compared with published repertoires and the VDJdb database. TCRdb redid the processing of the public reads, applying fastp at Q25 and MiXCR, and retained in-frame beta chains. Each entry is one CDR3 protein sequence, shown with its most common DNA and genes. The V and J calls, along with clone size, are taken from TCRdb and not from the paper's own processing. Within this sample are about 200,000 distinct CDR3 sequences, with under 50% of them counted one time only. The ten biggest clones cover just under 20% of the sample.

Recombination connected TRBV15 to TRBJ1-2, with TRBD1 as a weak D call on 6 bases. The TCR sequence derives from a human donor with aplastic anemia. Sample: sorted CD4+, CD8+, or CD8+CD57+ T cells (not recorded which) from PBMCs. Here is the DNA: TGTGCCACCAGCAGAGATCTCCCCGCATCAACACGGGACACCTATGGCTACACCTTC. This codes for CATSRDLPASTRDTYGYTF.